These T cell receptor beta chains were read from a single sample in a study of T cells in Graves' hyperthyroidism and ophthalmopathy. TCRdb independently ran MiXCR on the multiplex PCR reads; one entry per CDR3 protein. The repertoire consists of around 350,000 distinct CDR3 sequences, with nearly 15% occurring once and the leading ten covering roughly a fifth. The sequencing sample was made of blood. All receptors come from a woman aged 60-75 years with Graves' ophthalmopathy. The CDR3 runs from the conserved cysteine through the conserved F or W. D genes are given only for firm matches. Clone size is shown for a subset of rows, as once, few, many or a class of expanded clone.

.	TRBD1	TRBV28	TRBJ2-3	TGTGCCAGCGGGGAACAGGGGGAAGGTGATACGCAGTATTTT	CASGEQGEGDTQYF
many	.	TRBV2	TRBJ2-2	TGTGCCAGCATGGCCCGGGGTGGGGACATAAACGGCCCGACGAACACCGGGGAGCTGTTTTTT	CASMARGGDINGPTNTGELFF
many	.	TRBV10-3	TRBJ2-1	TGTGCCATCAGTGAGCCCCGGACTTCAAACAATGAGCAGTTCTTC	CAISEPRTSNNEQFF
.	.	TRBV19	TRBJ1-6	TGTGCCAGTACCGAAGCAGGGTGGGTTAATTCACCCCTCCACTTT	CASTEAGWVNSPLHF
many	TRBD2	TRBV12-3/TRBV12-4	TRBJ2-7	TGTGCCAGCAGCGATAGCGGGAGGTGGTACGAGCAGTACTTC	CASSDSGRWYEQYF
few	TRBD1	TRBV5-1	TRBJ2-2	TGCGCCAGCAACCGGGACAGGGGCAACACCGGGGAGCTGTTTTTT	CASNRDRGNTGELFF
few	TRBD2	TRBV10-3	TRBJ2-1	TGTGCCATCAGTGGAGCGGGAGGGCCGTTCGATGAGCAGTTCTTC	CAISGAGGPFDEQFF
many	TRBD2	TRBV28	TRBJ2-1	TGTGCCAGCAGTCCCGGGACTAGCGGGAGACCTACAACCAGGGAGCAGTTCTTC	CASSPGTSGRPTTREQFF
.	TRBD1	TRBV19	TRBJ2-4	TGTGCCAGTAGTCCCAGACAGGGGGAAAACATTCAGTACTTC	CASSPRQGENIQYF
many	TRBD1	TRBV10-1	TRBJ2-7	TGCGCCAGCAGTCTACCAGGGACAGGGCGGGACGAGCAGTACTTC	CASSLPGTGRDEQYF
many	.	TRBV20-1	TRBJ2-7	TGCAGTGCTAGAGTGGACGGCTACGAGCAGTACTTC	CSARVDGYEQYF
many	.	TRBV20-1	TRBJ2-1	TGCAGTGCTAGAAAGGGTCACTTCTACAATGAGCAGTTCTTC	CSARKGHFYNEQFF
few	TRBD1	TRBV20-1	TRBJ1-6	TGCAGTGCTAGAATGGACAGGAATTCACCCCTCCACTTT	CSARMDRNSPLHF
.	TRBD2	TRBV10-3	TRBJ2-1	TGTGCCATCACCCCGGCAACGCCTAGCGGGAGCAATGAGCAGTTCTTC	CAITPATPSGSNEQFF
many	.	TRBV6-1	TRBJ2-2	TGTGCCAGCAGCGCAAACGCAAGGGTCCCCGGGGAGCTGTTTTTT	CASSANARVPGELFF
.	.	TRBV6-5	TRBJ2-2	TGTGCCAGCAGTTACAACAGGGCGGTGAACACCGGGGAGCTGTTTTTT	CASSYNRAVNTGELFF
many	.	TRBV5-1	TRBJ2-1	TGCGCCAGCAGCGGGACGACCTCCTACAATGAGCAGTTCTTC	CASSGTTSYNEQFF
many	TRBD1	TRBV2	TRBJ1-1	TGTGCCAGCAGGAAAGACAGGGGGAACACTGAAGCTTTCTTT	CASRKDRGNTEAFF
many	.	TRBV3-1	TRBJ2-7	TGTGCCAGCAGCCAAGGAGGGCCTACCGGTTACGAGCAGTACTTC	CASSQGGPTGYEQYF
.	TRBD1	TRBV9	TRBJ2-5	TGTGCCAGCAGCGCCGAGACAGGGGGCGTGGGGACCCAGTACTTC	CASSAETGGVGTQYF
many	.	TRBV11-2	TRBJ2-7	TGTGCCAGCAGCTTTGGGGCGGCCTACGAGCAGTACTTC	CASSFGAAYEQYF
few	TRBD1	TRBV10-3	TRBJ1-3	TGTGCCATCAGTGATCCCGGGACAGGGGGCATCTCTGGAAACACCATATATTTT	CAISDPGTGGISGNTIYF
many	TRBD1	TRBV5-1	TRBJ2-7	TGCGCCAGCAGCCCCGGGACAGGTTCGTTCGAGCAGTACTTC	CASSPGTGSFEQYF
.	.	TRBV28	TRBJ1-4	TGTGCCAGCAGTGACCAGGGTCCTAATGAAAAACTGTTTTTT	CASSDQGPNEKLFF
many	.	TRBV11-2	TRBJ1-1	TGTGCCAGCAGTGGGGGTTCGAACACTGAAGCTTTCTTT	CASSGGSNTEAFF
many	TRBD2	TRBV20-1	TRBJ2-7	TGCAGTGCTAGAGTCCCTAGCGGGAAAGGCTACTACGAGCAGTACTTC	CSARVPSGKGYYEQYF
many	TRBD2	TRBV28	TRBJ2-7	TGTGCCAGCAGTTTGCTAGCGGGAGCCTACGAGCAGTACTTC	CASSLLAGAYEQYF
once	TRBD2	TRBV19	TRBJ2-7	TGTGCCAGTAGTATTGAGACTAGCGATTACTACGAGCAGTACTTC	CASSIETSDYYEQYF
.	TRBD2	TRBV28	TRBJ2-1	TGTGCCAGCAGTTTGTCGGGACTAGCGGGAGGGCCTTCCACACACAAGAATGAGCAGTTCTTC	CASSLSGLAGGPSTHKNEQFF